This T cell receptor beta chain was captured in a study of cytomegalovirus exposure and HLA in healthy donors. Study results and caveats: Researchers reported in a later analysis that a missense DCLRE1C variant was tied to TCR beta V- and J-gene trimming. What a later analysis showed was that several of the most significant clusters appeared linked to common viral pathogens. Researchers had no immune exposure information except CMV serostatus available.

Concerning this clone: The antigen is undetermined.

CDR1 GTSNPN and CDR2 SVGIG come from the germline V gene (reference sequence). This CDR3 comprises 10 residues. V was cut by 5 bases and J by 9 bases, with 8 bases left in between. The PCR made use of 60 Vbeta and 13 Jbeta primers. Sequenced by immunoSEQ multiplex PCR; TCRdb stores in-frame clones only, minus some. The sample includes about 70,000 clones, 65% to 80% of them seen just once. The origin of this receptor is a man aged 35 to 55 in good health and CMV-seropositive. V is TRBV30 and J is TRBJ2-1, with no clear D. Material: PBMCs. CDR3 sequence: CAWENTEQFF. The CDR3 coding sequence is TGTGCCTGGGAAAACACTGAGCAGTTCTTC.